The next 19 T cell receptor beta chains were all read from a single sample in a study of blood T cells in healthy people across ages. Primers used in a second PCR of roughly 6 to 11 cycles were a sample-barcoded 5' primer and a J-beta primer mix. TCRdb used MiXCR to reprocess the 5' RACE reads, holding one entry per CDR3 protein. The sample contains over a million distinct CDR3 sequences, roughly 64% of which appear only once. The sequencing input was blood. The origin of the receptors is a man aged 18 to 29 in good health.

This clonotype was found once. This chain connects TRBV10-2 to TRBJ2-5; TRBD1 agrees at 9 bases. The DNA end favors TRBJ2-7, so the J call may be wrong. This CDR3 is built from 14 residues. Germline CDR1 WSHSY, CDR2 SAAADI. The CDR3 bases are TGCGCCACCAACCCTCCGGGACAGGGTTACGAGCAGTACTTC. Its protein is CATNPPGQGYEQYF.

This clonotype was counted only a few times. The J gene is TRBJ1-4, the V gene TRBV2; D remains ambiguous. Trimming stripped 0 bases from V and 3 bases from J, with 5 bases between. Germline CDR1 reads SNHLY; CDR2 reads FYNNEI. The CDR3 runs to 14 residues. The CDR3 loop is CASSEAGPNEKLFF. CDR3 sequence (DNA): TGTGCCAGCAGTGAAGCCGGGCCTAATGAAAAACTGTTTTTT.

V usage is TRBV9 and J usage is TRBJ2-2, with 7 bases fitting TRBD2. The CDR3 extends over 16 amino acids. V lost 0 bases and J lost 3; bases outside the gene matches: 5. Germline V gives CDR1 SGDLS, CDR2 YYNGEE. CDR3 sequence: CASSVDGRYYTGELFF. The CDR3 DNA reads TGTGCCAGCAGCGTAGACGGGAGGTACTACACCGGGGAGCTGTTTTTT.

This chain links TRBV5-1 with TRBJ1-1; D unresolved. The CDR3 loop spans 17 amino acids. Germline CDR1 and CDR2: SGHRS and YFSETQ. V lost 3 bases and J lost 3, with 21 bases in between. CDR3 in DNA: TGCGCCAGCAGCTCCACCGCGGATGGGAGCGCCGACACTGAAGCTTTCTTT. Its translation: CASSSTADGSADTEAFF.

This clonotype occurred once. This rearrangement joins TRBV12-3 or TRBV12-4 to TRBJ2-1, with 13 bases identical to TRBD2. The CDR3 sequence is 17 residues long. V was pared by 7 bases and J by 0 bases, with 6 bases of the junction left unmatched. CDR3 in DNA: TGTGCCAGCACCCAGGGACTAGCGGGGAGCTCCTACAATGAGCAGTTCTTC. This sequence encodes CASTQGLAGSSYNEQFF.

This clonotype was counted a few times. The chain recombines TRBV7-2 with TRBJ2-7, with TRBD2 identical over 9 bases. The CDR3 is 15 residues long. V was clipped by 5 bases and J by 7 bases; unmatched bases: 12. CDR1 and CDR2 (germline): SGHTA, FQGNSA. The CDR3 DNA sequence: TGTGCCAGCAGCATTAGCGGGGGCGCCTACAATGAGCAGTACTTC. It yields the protein CASSISGGAYNEQYF.

The CDR3 here is CAIRDVSYEQYF. The CDR3 DNA reads as TGTGCCATCAGGGACGTTTCCTACGAGCAGTACTTC. V is TRBV10-3 and J is TRBJ2-7; D call uncertain. Trimming stripped 6 bases from V and 1 base from J, with 7 bases between. This CDR3 has 12 residues. CDR1 is ENHRY and CDR2 is SYGVKD in the germline V gene.

This clonotype was observed a few times. The chain is built from TRBV20-1 and TRBJ1-1; D not resolved. The ends were cut back, 3 bases at V and 0 bases at J, with 8 bases in the middle. The CDR3 covers 13 residues. Germline V CDR1 and CDR2: DFQATT, SNEGSKA (reference sequence). DNA of the CDR3: TGCAGTGCTAGGGACTCAATGAACACTGAAGCTTTCTTT. Protein product: CSARDSMNTEAFF.

This chain connects TRBV6-2 or TRBV6-3 to TRBJ2-3, with D uncertain. The CDR3 is made up of 13 amino acids. Germline CDR1 is MNHEY and CDR2 is SVGEGT. V dropped 8 bases and J dropped 3 bases, with 12 bases sitting between them. The CDR3 is CASGVLATDTQYF. As DNA, the CDR3 is TGTGCCAGCGGGGTATTGGCGACAGATACGCAGTATTTT.

For the CDR3, the DNA is TGTGCCAGCAGTGAGCGGGGTTATGGCACTGAAGCTTTCTTT. Translated, it gives CASSERGYGTEAFF. This sequence joins TRBV25-1 and TRBJ1-1; D unresolved. Trimming took 3 bases from V and 4 from J, leaving 12 bases between them. The germline V gene has CDR1 MGHDK and CDR2 SYGVNS. This CDR3 has 14 amino acids.

The gene calls are TRBV4-2 and TRBJ1-4; D unresolved. V lost 0 bases to trimming and J lost 0 bases, with 5 bases between them. Germline CDR1 is LGHNA and CDR2 is YNFKEQ. The CDR3 totals 15 residues. The CDR3 DNA is TGTGCCAGCAGCCAAGAAACAACAACTAATGAAAAACTGTTTTTT. It is translated as CASSQETTTNEKLFF.

The rearrangement uses TRBV20-1 and TRBJ1-2; D gene unclear. Germline V gene sequence: CDR1 DFQATT, CDR2 SNEGSKA (reference sequence). This CDR3 contains 16 residues. The ends were cut back, 0 bases at V and 3 bases at J, with 17 bases in the middle. The CDR3 sequence is CSARDLETGWDYGYTF. The CDR3 nucleotides are TGCAGTGCTAGAGATCTAGAGACGGGGTGGGACTATGGCTACACCTTC.

V gene TRBV6-6 combines with J gene TRBJ2-3, with no clear D. CDR1 and CDR2 (germline): MNHNY, SVGAGI (reference sequence). The CDR3 covers 15 residues. The V gene lost 2 bases and the J gene lost 0 bases, with 9 bases spanning the gap. The CDR3 bases are TGTGCCAGCAGTTACACGCGAACTAGCACAGATACGCAGTATTTT. Translated: CASSYTRTSTDTQYF.

The V gene is TRBV13, the J gene TRBJ1-4; 7 bases map to TRBD1. The CDR3 totals 14 residues. Unmatched junction bases numbered 6, after V lost 4 bases and J lost 7 bases. CDR1 and CDR2 from the germline V gene are PRHDT and FYEKMQ (reference sequence). CDR3 residues: CASSSRDRAEKLFF. The CDR3 nucleotides are TGTGCCAGCAGCTCCCGGGACAGAGCTGAAAAACTGTTTTTT.

The CDR3 here is CASSQSLLTQYF. CDR3 in DNA: TGTGCCAGCAGCCAATCACTGCTTACGCAGTATTTT. The gene calls are TRBV14 and TRBJ2-3; D gene unclear. Looked up from germline, CDR1 is SGHDN and CDR2 is FVKESK. The V and J ends lost 2 bases and 8 bases respectively, with 8 bases between them. The CDR3 is 12 amino acids.

The CDR3 region is CASSSSAGRSDTQYF. As DNA, the CDR3 is TGTGCCAGCAGCTCTTCGGCAGGGCGATCAGATACGCAGTATTTT. The genes are TRBV7-9 and TRBJ2-3, with D perhaps matching TRBD1 (5 bases). Trimming removed 4 bases at V and 4 bases at J, with 15 bases between. This CDR3 spans 15 amino acids. Looked up from germline, CDR1 is SEHNR and CDR2 is FQNEAQ (reference sequence). Combining the CDR3 with reference TRBV7-9 and TRBJ2-3 gives the whole variable domain DTGVSQNPRHKITKRGQNVTFRCDPISEHNRLYWYRQTLGQGPEFLTYFQNEAQLEKSRLLSDRFSAERPKGSFSTLEIQRTEQGDSAMYLCASSSSAGRSDTQYFGPGTRLTVL.

The chain has TRBV10-3 and TRBJ2-3; 8 bases are a match to TRBD2. Trimming removed 6 bases from V and 3 bases from J; junction bases left unmatched: 11. The CDR3 has 16 residues. Per germline, CDR1 ENHRY and CDR2 SYGVKD. The CDR3 DNA reads as TGTGCCATCAGAAGGGGCAGCGGGAGTAGGACAGATACGCAGTATTTT. Translated: CAIRRGSGSRTDTQYF.

The gene calls are TRBV12-3 or TRBV12-4 and TRBJ1-1; D is uncertain. CDR3 length: 12 amino acids. The V and J ends lost 3 bases and 11 bases respectively, with 13 bases between them. The CDR3 protein is CASSFVSLEAFF. CDR3 nucleotides: TGTGCCAGCAGTTTTGTGTCCCTTGAGGCTTTCTTT.

This chain connects TRBV14 to TRBJ2-7; the D call may be TRBD1 or TRBD2 (5 bases each). V lost 3 bases and J lost 3, with 18 bases in between. The CDR3 runs to 16 residues. Germline V gene data show CDR1 as SGHDN and CDR2 as FVKESK. The CDR3: CASSQDSMTAFYEQYF. The CDR3 DNA sequence: TGTGCCAGCAGCCAGGACTCCATGACAGCATTCTACGAGCAGTACTTC. The whole variable domain, remainder taken from reference TRBV14 and TRBJ2-7, is EAGVTQFPSHSVIEKGQTVTLRCDPISGHDNLYWYRRVMGKEIKFLLHFVKESKQDESGMPNNRFLAERTGGTYSTLKVQPAELEDSGVYFCASSQDSMTAFYEQYFGPGTRLTVT.